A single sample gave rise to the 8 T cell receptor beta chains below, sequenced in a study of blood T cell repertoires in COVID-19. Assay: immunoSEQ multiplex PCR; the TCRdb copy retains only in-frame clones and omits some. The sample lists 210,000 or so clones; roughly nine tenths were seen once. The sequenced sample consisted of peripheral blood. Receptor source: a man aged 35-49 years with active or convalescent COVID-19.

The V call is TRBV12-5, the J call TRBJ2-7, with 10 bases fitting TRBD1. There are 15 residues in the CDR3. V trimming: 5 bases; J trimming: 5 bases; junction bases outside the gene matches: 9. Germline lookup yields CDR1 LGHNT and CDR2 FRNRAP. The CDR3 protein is CASGIRTGGFHEQYF. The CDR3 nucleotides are TGTGCTAGTGGTATAAGGACAGGGGGTTTTCACGAGCAGTACTTC. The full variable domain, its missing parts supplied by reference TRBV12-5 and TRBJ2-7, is DARVTQTPRHKVTEMGQEVTMRCQPILGHNTVFWYRQTMMQGLELLAYFRNRAPLDDSGMPKDRFSAEMPDATLATLKIQPSEPRDSAVYFCASGIRTGGFHEQYFGPGTRLTVT.

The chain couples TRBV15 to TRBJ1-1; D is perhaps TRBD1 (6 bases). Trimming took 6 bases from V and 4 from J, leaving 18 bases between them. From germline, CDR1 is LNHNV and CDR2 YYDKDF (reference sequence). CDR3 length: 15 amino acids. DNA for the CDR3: TGTGCCACCAGAAATAGAGGGGTCAGGGGCACTGAAGCTTTCTTT. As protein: CATRNRGVRGTEAFF.

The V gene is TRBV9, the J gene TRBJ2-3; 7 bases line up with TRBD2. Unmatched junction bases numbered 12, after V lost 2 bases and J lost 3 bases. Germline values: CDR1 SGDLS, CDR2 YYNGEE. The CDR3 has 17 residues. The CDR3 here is CASSVTYSGPRTDTQYF. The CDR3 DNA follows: TGTGCCAGCAGCGTCACCTATAGCGGGCCTAGGACAGATACGCAGTATTTT.

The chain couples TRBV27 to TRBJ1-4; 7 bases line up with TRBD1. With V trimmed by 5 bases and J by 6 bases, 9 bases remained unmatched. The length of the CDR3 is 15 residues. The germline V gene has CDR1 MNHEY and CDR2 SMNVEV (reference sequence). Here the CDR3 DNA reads TGTGCCAGCAGTCCCCTGACAGGGCCGGATGAAAAACTGTTTTTT. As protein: CASSPLTGPDEKLFF.

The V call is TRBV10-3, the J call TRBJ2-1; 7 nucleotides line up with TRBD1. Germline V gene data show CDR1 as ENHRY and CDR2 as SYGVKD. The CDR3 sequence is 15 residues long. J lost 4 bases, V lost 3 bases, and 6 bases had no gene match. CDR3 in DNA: TGTGCCATCAGTGATAACAGGGGAGTATACAATGAGCAGTTCTTC. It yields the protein CAISDNRGVYNEQFF.

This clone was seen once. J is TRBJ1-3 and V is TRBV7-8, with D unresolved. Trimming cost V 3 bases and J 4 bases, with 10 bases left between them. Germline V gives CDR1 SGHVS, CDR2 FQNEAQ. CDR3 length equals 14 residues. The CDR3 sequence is CASSFSGLGNTIYF. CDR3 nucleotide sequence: TGTGCCAGCAGCTTTAGCGGACTCGGAAACACCATATATTTT.

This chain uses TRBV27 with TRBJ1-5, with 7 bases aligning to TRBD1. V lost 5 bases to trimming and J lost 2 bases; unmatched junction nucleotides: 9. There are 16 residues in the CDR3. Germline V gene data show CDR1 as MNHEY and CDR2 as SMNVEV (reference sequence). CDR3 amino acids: CASSRTGDKGNQPQHF. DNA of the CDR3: TGTGCCAGCAGTCGTACAGGGGACAAAGGCAATCAGCCCCAGCATTTT.

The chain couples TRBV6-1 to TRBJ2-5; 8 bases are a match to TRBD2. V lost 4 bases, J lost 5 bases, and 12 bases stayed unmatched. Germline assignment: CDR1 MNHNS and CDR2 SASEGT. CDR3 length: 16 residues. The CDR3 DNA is TGTGCCAGCAGTGTCACTAGCGGTGGGACTGGTGAGACCCAGTACTTC. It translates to CASSVTSGGTGETQYF.